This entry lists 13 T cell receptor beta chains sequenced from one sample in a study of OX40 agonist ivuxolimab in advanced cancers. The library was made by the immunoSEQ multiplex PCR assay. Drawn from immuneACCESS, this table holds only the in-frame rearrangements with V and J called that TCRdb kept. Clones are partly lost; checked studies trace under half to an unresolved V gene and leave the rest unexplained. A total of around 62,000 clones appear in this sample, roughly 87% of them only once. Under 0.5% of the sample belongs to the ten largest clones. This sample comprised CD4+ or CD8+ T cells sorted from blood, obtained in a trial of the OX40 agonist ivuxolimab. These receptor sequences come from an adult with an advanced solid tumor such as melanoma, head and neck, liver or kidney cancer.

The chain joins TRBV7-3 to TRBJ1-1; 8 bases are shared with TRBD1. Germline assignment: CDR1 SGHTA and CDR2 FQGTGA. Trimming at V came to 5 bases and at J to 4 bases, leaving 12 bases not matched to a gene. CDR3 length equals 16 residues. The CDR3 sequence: CASSDPRQGMGTEAFF. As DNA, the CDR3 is TGTGCCAGCAGCGACCCCCGACAGGGGATGGGCACTGAAGCTTTCTTT.

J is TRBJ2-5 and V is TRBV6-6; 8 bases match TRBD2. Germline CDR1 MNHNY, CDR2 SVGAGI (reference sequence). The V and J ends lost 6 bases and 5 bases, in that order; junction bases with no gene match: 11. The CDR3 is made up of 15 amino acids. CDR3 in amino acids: CASSGRGGYSETQYF. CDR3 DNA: TGTGCCAGCAGCGGACGGGGGGGATATTCCGAGACCCAGTACTTC.

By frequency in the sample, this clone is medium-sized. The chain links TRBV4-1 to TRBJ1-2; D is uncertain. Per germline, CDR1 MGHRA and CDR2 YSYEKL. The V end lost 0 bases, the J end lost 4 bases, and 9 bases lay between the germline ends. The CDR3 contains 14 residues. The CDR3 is CASSQEDGRYGYTF. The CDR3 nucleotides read TGCGCCAGCAGCCAAGAGGACGGACGCTATGGCTACACCTTC.

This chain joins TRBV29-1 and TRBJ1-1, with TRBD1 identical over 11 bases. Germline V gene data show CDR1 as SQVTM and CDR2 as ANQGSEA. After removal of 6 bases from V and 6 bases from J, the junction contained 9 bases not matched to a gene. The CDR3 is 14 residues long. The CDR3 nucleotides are TGCAGCGTCCGTGGACAGGGGGCAATTTCTGAAGCTTTCTTT. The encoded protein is CSVRGQGAISEAFF.

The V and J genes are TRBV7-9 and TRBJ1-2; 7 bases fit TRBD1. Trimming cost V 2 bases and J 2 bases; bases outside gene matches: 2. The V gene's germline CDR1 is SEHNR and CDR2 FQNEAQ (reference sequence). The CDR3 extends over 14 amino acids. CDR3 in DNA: TGTGCCAGCAGCTTATTAGGGGGCAACTATGGCTACACCTTC. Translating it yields CASSLLGGNYGYTF.

CDR3 DNA sequence: TGTGCCAGCAGTTTCGGCGGATTGAAAGCTTTCTTT. Its protein is CASSFGGLKAFF. The chain has TRBV27 and TRBJ1-1; D gene uncertain. This CDR3 contains 12 residues. Germline CDR1 is MNHEY and CDR2 is SMNVEV (reference sequence). The V end was cut by 3 bases, the J end by 9 bases, with 11 bases between.

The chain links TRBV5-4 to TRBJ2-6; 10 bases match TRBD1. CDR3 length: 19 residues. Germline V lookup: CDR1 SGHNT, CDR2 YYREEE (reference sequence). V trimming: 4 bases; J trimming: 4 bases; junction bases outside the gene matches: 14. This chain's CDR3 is CASSKMGQGFLKGANVLTF. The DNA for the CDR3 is TGTGCCAGCAGCAAAATGGGACAGGGGTTCCTGAAAGGGGCCAACGTCCTGACTTTC.

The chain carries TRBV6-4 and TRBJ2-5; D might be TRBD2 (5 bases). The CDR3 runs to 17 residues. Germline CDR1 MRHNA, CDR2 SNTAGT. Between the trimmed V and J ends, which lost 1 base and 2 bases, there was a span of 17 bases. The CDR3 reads CASSDFVNGGPQETQYF. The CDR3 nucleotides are TGTGCCAGCAGTGACTTCGTTAATGGAGGACCTCAAGAGACCCAGTACTTC.

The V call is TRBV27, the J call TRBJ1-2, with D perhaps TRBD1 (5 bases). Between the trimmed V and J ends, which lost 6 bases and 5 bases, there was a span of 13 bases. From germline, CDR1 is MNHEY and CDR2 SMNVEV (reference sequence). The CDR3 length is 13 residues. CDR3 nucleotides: TGTGCCAGCAGCCGAGACAGCAGATATGGCTACACCTTC. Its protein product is CASSRDSRYGYTF.

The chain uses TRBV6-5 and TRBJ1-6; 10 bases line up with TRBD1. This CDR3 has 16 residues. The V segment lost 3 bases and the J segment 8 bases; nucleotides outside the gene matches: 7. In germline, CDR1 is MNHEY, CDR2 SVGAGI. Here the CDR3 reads CASSYLGGQGYSPLHF. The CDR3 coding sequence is TGTGCCAGCAGTTATTTAGGGGGACAGGGGTATTCACCCCTCCACTTT.

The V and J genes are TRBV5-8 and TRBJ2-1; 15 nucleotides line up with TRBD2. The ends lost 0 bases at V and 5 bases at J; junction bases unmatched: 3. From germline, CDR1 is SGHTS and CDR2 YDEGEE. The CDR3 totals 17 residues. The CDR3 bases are TGTGCCAGCAGCTTGGCGGGGACTAGCGGGGGGAACAATGAGCAGTTCTTC. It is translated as CASSLAGTSGGNNEQFF.

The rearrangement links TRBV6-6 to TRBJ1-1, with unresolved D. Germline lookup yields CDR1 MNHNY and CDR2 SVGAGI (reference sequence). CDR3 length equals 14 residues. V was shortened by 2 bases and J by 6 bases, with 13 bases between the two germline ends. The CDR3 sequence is CASSYLPGKAEAFF. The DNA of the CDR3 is TGTGCCAGCAGTTACCTTCCGGGGAAGGCTGAAGCTTTCTTT.

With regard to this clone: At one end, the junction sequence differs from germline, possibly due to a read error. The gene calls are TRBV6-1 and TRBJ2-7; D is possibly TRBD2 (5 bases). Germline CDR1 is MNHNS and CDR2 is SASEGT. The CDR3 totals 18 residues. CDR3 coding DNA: TGTGCCAGCAGCGAAGGCTTAAAAGGACTGGGGATCTCCTACGAGCAGTACTTC. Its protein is CASSEGLKGLGISYEQYF.